This TCR beta chain originates from a study of blood T cell repertoires in COVID-19. Across the whole study: Donors in the United States, Italy and Spain gave samples during acute or convalescent COVID-19. From T cells, B-cell-depleted T cells, or PBMCs came the material, which was cDNA or gDNA.

In its sample, this clone was seen a few times. Authors' methods: Estimation of nucleated cell counts relied on the amplification of reference gene primers. TCRdb's table, derived via immunoSEQ multiplex PCR, lists solely in-frame clones and lacks some. V and J calls and clone size are copied from that table; D and trimming were computed from the DNA. This sample yields tens of thousands of clones, of which about nine tenths are seen a single time; under 1.5% belongs to the top ten. The receptor's source is a man aged 60 to 69 with acute or convalescent COVID-19. Sequencing was carried out using peripheral blood.

Here the CDR3 DNA reads TGTGCCAGCAGCGCGGACAGGCCCACCAGAACCCACCTCTACAATGAGCAGTTCTTC. This encodes CASSADRPTRTHLYNEQFF. The rearrangement links TRBV9 to TRBJ2-1, with 7 bases identical to TRBD1. The CDR3 totals 19 residues. CDR1 is SGDLS and CDR2 is YYNGEE in the germline V gene. V lost 3 bases to trimming and J lost 3 bases; unmatched junction nucleotides: 18.